The clone carrying this T cell receptor (beta chain) has more than one count but fewer than ten. What it binds is unknown. The sample is drawn from a study of T-cell memory formation after mild COVID-19. Study-wide results and caveats: Chiefly within CM and EM were the contracting CD4+ clones; CD8+ ones were within EMRA.

The CDR3 spans 16 residues. Germline V CDR1 and CDR2: SGHTA, FQGTGA. J gave up 5 bases and V 2 bases, and 6 bases lay outside the gene matches. MiXCR was run by TCRdb on the 5' RACE reads, yielding one entry per CDR3 protein. The sample lists about 390,000 distinct CDR3 sequences, more than 20% seen once, with around 13% in the top ten. The V and J genes are TRBV7-3 and TRBJ2-1; 10 bases are shared with TRBD2. The TCR originated in an adult woman who had mild COVID-19 (a few samples of this study predate the infection). Cell type and time point are not known. The sequenced sample was PBMCs or a T cell subset sorted from them (not recorded which). CDR3 amino acids: CASSLLGTSVNNEQFF. CDR3 in DNA: TGTGCCAGCAGCTTATTAGGGACTAGCGTTAACAATGAGCAGTTCTTC. The entire variable domain, with the rest obtained from reference TRBV7-3 and TRBJ2-1, is as follows: GAGVSQTPSNKVTEKGKYVELRCDPISGHTALYWYRQSLGQGPEFLIYFQGTGAADDSGLPNDRFFAVRPEGSVSTLKIQRTERGDSAVYLCASSLLGTSVNNEQFFGPGTRLTVL.